Below are 9 T cell receptor beta chains sequenced from a single sample in a study of T cell repertoires in cytomegalovirus infection. MiXCR was run by TCRdb on the reads, yielding one entry per CDR3 protein. Here the sample spans approximately 990,000 distinct CDR3 sequences, roughly a third being singletons. These receptors' antigens are unknown. The sequenced sample was cultured CD8+ T cells from PBMCs, obtained from culture after CMV antigen stimulation. The receptor source for this set is a human donor in good health (CMV status not recorded). Some clones in this sample may be carry-over from other donors' samples.

This clonotype was counted many times. V gene TRBV7-2 combines with J gene TRBJ2-7; TRBD1 matches at 7 bases. The ends lost 4 bases at V and 5 bases at J; junction bases unmatched: 11. The CDR3 runs 15 residues. The germline V gene encodes CDR1 SGHTA and CDR2 FQGNSA. CDR3 bases: TGTGCCAGCAGCTCCACCGGGACAGAGTTGGACGAGCAGTACTTC. This sequence encodes CASSSTGTELDEQYF.

There are a few counts of this clonotype. The J gene is TRBJ1-1, the V gene TRBV11-2; TRBD1 aligns across 7 bases. This CDR3 contains 16 residues. CDR1 and CDR2 from the germline V gene are SGHAT and FQNNGV. V was pared by 5 bases and J by 1 base, with 10 bases of the junction left unmatched. The CDR3 nucleotides are TGTGCCAGCAGCGTAAGACAGGGACCCTCGAACACTGAAGCTTTCTTT. Residues: CASSVRQGPSNTEAFF.

This clonotype was picked up one time. The chain carries TRBV25-1 and TRBJ1-1; 7 nucleotides line up with TRBD1. V dropped 2 bases and J dropped 3; count of bases not matched to a gene: 15. The germline V gene has CDR1 MGHDK and CDR2 SYGVNS. The CDR3 is 18 residues long. CDR3 nucleotide sequence: TGTGCCAGCAGTGAAAGGGGGCTTTCAGGGATGCGATACACTGAAGCTTTCTTT. Translating gives CASSERGLSGMRYTEAFF.

This chain connects TRBV12-3 or TRBV12-4 to TRBJ2-1, with 8 bases fitting TRBD1. With 3 bases clipped from V and 12 bases from J, the junction kept 10 bases outside the gene matches. This CDR3 region has 14 residues. The CDR3 sequence: CASSLSRGLWGQFF. CDR3 coding DNA: TGTGCCAGCAGTTTGTCCAGGGGGCTATGGGGGCAGTTCTTC.

In regard to this clonotype: A much more abundant neighbour one base away suggests this may be a read error. The V call is TRBV27, the J call TRBJ2-2; TRBD1 matches 7 bases. The CDR3 has 17 residues. CDR1 is MNHEY and CDR2 is SMNVEV in the germline V gene (reference sequence). CDR3 protein: CASSLGGQPTNIGELFF. In DNA, the CDR3 is TGTGCCAGCAGTTTAGGGGGACAGCCAACGAACATCGGGGAGCTGTTTTTT.

This chain uses TRBV27 with TRBJ2-3; TRBD2 is a possible D gene (5 bases). The CDR3 spans 14 residues. Trimming stripped 9 bases from V and 1 base from J, with 14 bases between. Germline V gene data show CDR1 as MNHEY and CDR2 as SMNVEV (reference sequence). CDR3 nucleotides: TGTGCCAGTAGCCGAGGGTCGGGCACAGATACGCAGTATTTT. As protein: CASSRGSGTDTQYF.

This chain joins TRBV4-3 and TRBJ2-7, with a weak D call TRBD1 (5 bases). The CDR3 extends over 15 amino acids. Trimming left V 1 base short and J 1 base short, with 11 bases between. Germline CDR1 reads LGHNA; CDR2 reads YSLEER. CDR3 sequence (DNA): TGCGCCAGCAGCCAAGGACAGAGCTCTTCCTACGAGCAGTACGTC. Residues: CASSQGQSSSYEQYV.

The V and J genes are TRBV6-5 and TRBJ2-5, with TRBD2 identical over 9 bases. Trimming cost V 0 bases and J 4 bases; bases outside gene matches: 3. CDR1 and CDR2 (germline): MNHEY, SVGAGI. The CDR3 sequence is 15 residues long. CDR3 nucleotide sequence: TGTGCCAGCAGTTACTCAAGACTAGCGGTAGAGACCCAGTACTTC. The encoded protein is CASSYSRLAVETQYF.

The chain carries TRBV6-1 and TRBJ1-2, with D hard to call. Germline CDR1 is MNHNS and CDR2 is SASEGT. This CDR3 is built from 15 residues. V lost 0 bases, J lost 5 bases, and 13 bases lay in between. CDR3 sequence (DNA): TGTGCCAGCAGTGAAGCGTTCAGGACGGTTTATGGCTACACCTTC. This codes for CASSEAFRTVYGYTF.